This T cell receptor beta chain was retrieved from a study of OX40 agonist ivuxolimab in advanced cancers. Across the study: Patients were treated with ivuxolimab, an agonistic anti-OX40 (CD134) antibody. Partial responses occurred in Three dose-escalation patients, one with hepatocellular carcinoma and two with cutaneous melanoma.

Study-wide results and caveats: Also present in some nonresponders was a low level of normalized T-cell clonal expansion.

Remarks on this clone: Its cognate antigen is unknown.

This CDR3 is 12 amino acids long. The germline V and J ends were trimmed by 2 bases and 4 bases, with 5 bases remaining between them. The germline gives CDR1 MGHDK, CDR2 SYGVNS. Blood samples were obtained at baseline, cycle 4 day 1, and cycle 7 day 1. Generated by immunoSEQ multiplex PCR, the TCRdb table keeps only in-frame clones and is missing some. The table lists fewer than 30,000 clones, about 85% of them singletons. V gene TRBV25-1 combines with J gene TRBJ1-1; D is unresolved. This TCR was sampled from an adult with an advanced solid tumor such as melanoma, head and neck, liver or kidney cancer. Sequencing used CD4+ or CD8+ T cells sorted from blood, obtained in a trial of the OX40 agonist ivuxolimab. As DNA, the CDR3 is TGTGCCAGCAGTGAAGCGGGCACTGAAGCTTTCTTT. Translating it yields CASSEAGTEAFF.